This T cell receptor (beta chain) is drawn from a study of T cell clusters in autoimmune cytopenias. Germline V gene sequence: CDR1 KGHSH, CDR2 LQKENI. CDR3 length equals 20 residues. This clonotype shows up as medium-sized by frequency. One tube held mixed TRB-A and TRB-B primer pools for touch-down PCR. TCRdb reprocessed the multiplex PCR reads, with one entry per CDR3 protein and no DNA. In all, the sample yields about 11,000 distinct CDR3 sequences. TRB was amplified from around 0.25 ug of peripheral blood genomic DNA per sample. The sample also formed part of further work on T cell repertoires in aging, cancer and after chemotherapy.

V gene TRBV18 combines with J gene TRBJ2-6; TCRdb's D call, TRBD1, is unchecked because there is no DNA. The source material was peripheral blood. The receptor comes from a human donor in good health. CDR3 sequence reads: CASSPLIPGHLSSGANVLTF. The full variable domain, its missing parts supplied by reference TRBV18 and TRBJ2-6, is NAGVMQNPRHLVRRRGQEARLRCSPMKGHSHVYWYRQLPEEGLKFMVYLQKENIIDESGMPKERFSAEFPKEGPSILRIQQVVRGDSAAYFCASSPLIPGHLSSGANVLTFGAGSRLTVL.